Below are 26 T cell receptor beta chains sequenced from a single sample in a study of blood T cell repertoires in COVID-19. Repertoires were generated with immunoSEQ multiplex PCR, while TCRdb's copy carries only in-frame clones and drops some. The sample carries roughly 350,000 clones, about 85% recorded once. Material for sequencing was peripheral blood. Receptors were obtained from a woman under 30 with acute or convalescent COVID-19.

This clone was detected once. This chain connects TRBV7-9 to TRBJ1-6; 7 bases line up with TRBD1. The CDR3 runs 14 residues. The germline V gene encodes CDR1 SEHNR and CDR2 FQNEAQ (reference sequence). The V and J ends lost 1 base and 10 bases, in that order; junction bases with no gene match: 4. The CDR3 sequence is CASSLETGRSPLHF. The CDR3 nucleotides read TGTGCCAGCAGCTTAGAGACAGGGCGATCACCCCTCCACTTT. Complete variable domain (other parts from reference TRBV7-9 and TRBJ1-6): DTGVSQNPRHKITKRGQNVTFRCDPISEHNRLYWYRQTLGQGPEFLTYFQNEAQLEKSRLLSDRFSAERPKGSFSTLEIQRTEQGDSAMYLCASSLETGRSPLHFGNGTRLTVT.

V gene TRBV5-1 combines with J gene TRBJ2-2; D is perhaps TRBD2 (6 bases). Trimming cost V 0 bases and J 3 bases, with 12 bases left between them. The CDR3 extends over 16 amino acids. The germline V gene has CDR1 SGHRS and CDR2 YFSETQ. The CDR3 sequence: CASSLVPGLYTGELFF. DNA of the CDR3: TGCGCCAGCAGCTTGGTTCCCGGACTATACACCGGGGAGCTGTTTTTT.

V and J are TRBV28 and TRBJ1-1; D is unresolved. The germline gives CDR1 MDHEN, CDR2 SYDVKM. The ends were cut back, 5 bases at V and 4 bases at J, with 8 bases in the middle. There are 12 residues in the CDR3. The CDR3 coding sequence is TGTGCCAGCAGTCCCCGAGGCACTGAAGCTTTCTTT. Amino acid sequence: CASSPRGTEAFF.

The chain has TRBV28 and TRBJ1-2; 12 positions match TRBD1. Unmatched junction bases numbered 9, after V lost 5 bases and J lost 8 bases. The CDR3 has 15 residues. Germline lookup yields CDR1 MDHEN and CDR2 SYDVKM. The CDR3 region is CASSQGTGGAWGYTF. The CDR3 coding sequence is TGTGCCAGCAGTCAAGGGACAGGGGGCGCTTGGGGCTACACCTTC.

This chain joins TRBV3-1 (or the pseudogene TRBV3-2) and TRBJ2-1, with D possibly being TRBD2 (5 bases). Trimming stripped 0 bases from V and 2 bases from J, with 8 bases between. Germline V gene data show CDR1 as LGHDT and CDR2 as YNNKEL (reference sequence). The CDR3 is 15 amino acids. The CDR3 DNA follows: TGTGCCAGCAGCCAAGAGCGGGTCCCCTACAATGAGCAGTTCTTC. Its protein product is CASSQERVPYNEQFF.

J is TRBJ1-5 and V is TRBV3-1 (or the pseudogene TRBV3-2), with D tentatively TRBD1 (6 bases). Trimming pared 0 bases from V and 5 bases from J, leaving 14 bases between. Germline V gives CDR1 LGHDT, CDR2 YNNKEL (reference sequence). The CDR3 extends over 16 amino acids. The CDR3 loop reads CASSQDADRIDQPQHF. For the CDR3, the DNA is TGTGCCAGCAGCCAAGATGCGGACAGAATAGATCAGCCCCAGCATTTT.

V and J are TRBV7-9 and TRBJ2-1, with a weak D call TRBD1 (7 bases). Trimming removed 1 base from V and 6 bases from J, with 10 bases in between. Per the germline V gene, CDR1 is SEHNR and CDR2 is FQNEAQ (reference sequence). The CDR3 sequence is 14 residues long. CDR3: CASSLGQGGNEQFF. CDR3 DNA sequence: TGTGCCAGCAGCTTAGGCCAGGGGGGCAATGAGCAGTTCTTC.

Here the CDR3 reads CASSQGQGRITEAFF. CDR3 in DNA: TGCGCCAGCAGCCAAGGACAGGGGCGGATCACTGAAGCTTTCTTT. This chain uses TRBV4-1 with TRBJ1-1, with 8 bases matching TRBD1. CDR1 MGHRA and CDR2 YSYEKL come from the germline V gene. CDR3 length: 15 amino acids. Losses at the gene ends were 1 base for V and 4 bases for J; bases not matched to a gene: 5.

The chain links TRBV27 to TRBJ2-5; 8 bases fit TRBD2. J gave up 4 bases and V 2 bases, and 21 bases lay outside the gene matches. The V gene's germline CDR1 is MNHEY and CDR2 SMNVEV (reference sequence). The CDR3 sequence is 20 residues long. CDR3: CASSLTARSGGAGVRETQYF. DNA of the CDR3: TGTGCCAGCAGTTTAACAGCGCGTTCAGGAGGAGCGGGAGTACGAGAGACCCAGTACTTC.

The chain carries TRBV9 and TRBJ1-6; 8 bases are a match to TRBD1. This CDR3 is 14 amino acids long. V was pared by 2 bases and J by 9 bases, with 4 bases of the junction left unmatched. Germline CDR1 and CDR2: SGDLS and YYNGEE. This chain's CDR3 is CASSVGTGRSPLHF. CDR3 coding DNA: TGTGCCAGCAGCGTTGGGACAGGTCGTTCACCCCTCCACTTT.

The chain recombines TRBV13 with TRBJ2-3; 8 bases match TRBD1. Germline lookup yields CDR1 PRHDT and CDR2 FYEKMQ (reference sequence). This CDR3 comprises 18 residues. V dropped 4 bases and J dropped 2; count of bases not matched to a gene: 14. DNA for the CDR3: TGTGCCAGCAGCTACCGGACAGGGAAAATTCGTGACACAGATACGCAGTATTTT. This gives the protein CASSYRTGKIRDTDTQYF.

This rearrangement joins TRBV12-5 to TRBJ1-1; TRBD1 matches 7 bases. The CDR3 length is 14 residues. V gave up 5 bases and J gave up 3 bases; unmatched junction bases: 6. Per the germline V gene, CDR1 is LGHNT and CDR2 is FRNRAP. The CDR3 region has the DNA TGTGCTAGTGGTCGGGGGACAGCGTACACTGAAGCTTTCTTT. Protein sequence: CASGRGTAYTEAFF.

The V gene is TRBV7-3, the J gene TRBJ1-1; D remains ambiguous. V shed 2 bases and J shed 4 bases, with 14 bases lying between them. Germline V lookup: CDR1 SGHTA, CDR2 FQGTGA. The CDR3 extends over 15 amino acids. This CDR3 is CASSLVGRRSTEAFF. The CDR3 DNA sequence: TGTGCCAGCAGCTTAGTCGGTCGGAGGAGCACTGAAGCTTTCTTT. The whole variable domain, filled in from reference TRBV7-3 and TRBJ1-1, reads GAGVSQTPSNKVTEKGKYVELRCDPISGHTALYWYRQSLGQGPEFLIYFQGTGAADDSGLPNDRFFAVRPEGSVSTLKIQRTERGDSAVYLCASSLVGRRSTEAFFGQGTRLTVV.

The rearrangement joins TRBV27 to TRBJ2-7, with 9 bases that match TRBD1. The CDR3 contains 15 residues. V trimming: 5 bases; J trimming: 6 bases; junction bases outside the gene matches: 11. CDR1 is MNHEY, CDR2 SMNVEV, per germline (reference sequence). The chain's CDR3 is CASSVTGTGRSEQYF. In DNA, the CDR3 is TGTGCCAGCAGTGTCACCGGGACAGGGCGTTCCGAGCAGTACTTC.

V is TRBV19 and J is TRBJ1-1; TRBD1 might be the D (5 bases). Trimming stripped 1 base from V and 4 bases from J, with 13 bases between. The CDR3 consists of 15 residues. From germline, CDR1 is LNHDA and CDR2 SQIVND (reference sequence). The CDR3 protein is CASSIAGTGGTEAFF. The CDR3 DNA follows: TGTGCCAGTAGTATAGCAGGGACTGGGGGCACTGAAGCTTTCTTT.

In its sample, this clone was seen a few times. The chain has TRBV10-3 and TRBJ1-3, with D possibly matching TRBD1 (6 bases). The CDR3 length is 15 residues. Trimming took 8 bases from V and 3 from J, leaving 17 bases between them. CDR1 and CDR2 from the germline V gene are ENHRY and SYGVKD. CDR3 region: CAIGGTGKDGNTIYF. As DNA, the CDR3 is TGTGCCATCGGGGGAACAGGGAAGGATGGAAACACCATATATTTT.

The chain has TRBV6-6 and TRBJ2-3; 11 bases map to TRBD2. V lost 5 bases and J lost 0; bases outside the gene matches: 7. The CDR3 consists of 17 residues. CDR1 is MNHNY and CDR2 is SVGAGI in the germline V gene (reference sequence). CDR3 in amino acids: CASSLKTSGTSTDTQYF. The DNA for the CDR3 is TGTGCCAGCAGTCTTAAGACTAGCGGGACAAGCACAGATACGCAGTATTTT.

V gene TRBV5-5 combines with J gene TRBJ1-4, with 11 nucleotides matching TRBD1. CDR1 and CDR2 from the germline V gene are SGHKS and YYEKEE (reference sequence). The CDR3 contains 13 residues. The junction had 9 bases not matched to a gene; V was cut back by 4 bases and J by 16 bases. The CDR3 bases are TGTGCCAGCAGCCCCGGACAGGGGGCCATCAGGTTTTTT. Its translation is CASSPGQGAIRFF.

The rearrangement uses TRBV5-1 and TRBJ1-1, with a tentative D call TRBD1 (6 bases). CDR1 SGHRS and CDR2 YFSETQ come from the germline V gene. Trimming removed 0 bases at V and 5 bases at J, with 11 bases between. The CDR3 is made up of 14 amino acids. The CDR3 protein is CASSLDREGTEAFF. The CDR3 region has the DNA TGCGCCAGCAGCTTGGACAGGGAGGGGACTGAAGCTTTCTTT.

This chain connects TRBV7-8 to TRBJ2-5, with a tentative D call TRBD2 (8 bases). V lost 3 bases, J lost 5 bases, and 22 bases lay in between. Per the germline V gene, CDR1 is SGHVS and CDR2 is FQNEAQ. The CDR3 loop spans 17 amino acids. This CDR3 is CASSFGLAGTRGETQYF. Here the CDR3 DNA reads TGTGCCAGCAGCTTTGGGCTAGCGGGTACCAGGGGGGAGACCCAGTACTTC.

The chain has TRBV5-1 and TRBJ1-3; weak D call: TRBD1 (6 bases). Looked up from germline, CDR1 is SGHRS and CDR2 is YFSETQ. V was trimmed by 0 bases and J by 8 bases, leaving 12 bases between them. This CDR3 spans 14 amino acids. CDR3 DNA sequence: TGCGCCAGCAGCTTGGCCGTCAGGGGAGACACCATATATTTT. Protein: CASSLAVRGDTIYF.

The J gene is TRBJ2-1, the V gene TRBV24-1; 12 nucleotides align to TRBD2. The germline gives CDR1 KGHDR, CDR2 SFDVKD. CDR3 size: 24 residues. V lost 4 bases and J lost 1; bases outside the gene matches: 25. CDR3 coding DNA: TGTGCCACCAGTGACTATAACTCACCAGGACTAGCGGGGAATCTGAACATGTCCTACAATGAGCAGTTCTTC. Encoded protein: CATSDYNSPGLAGNLNMSYNEQFF.

The CDR3 reads CAWGRGAEQYF. CDR3 bases: TGTGCCTGGGGCAGGGGTGCCGAGCAGTACTTC. The rearrangement links TRBV30 to TRBJ2-7; a weak D match, TRBD1 (6 bases). Trimming stripped 5 bases from V and 6 bases from J, with 11 bases between. The CDR3 spans 11 residues. Germline CDR1 reads GTSNPN; CDR2 reads SVGIG (reference sequence). The complete variable domain, with remaining parts taken from reference TRBV30 and TRBJ2-7, reads SQTIHQWPATLVQPVGSPLSLECTVEGTSNPNLYWYRQAAGRGLQLLFYSVGIGQISSEVPQNLSASRPQDRQFILSSKKLLLSDSGFYLCAWGRGAEQYFGPGTRLTVT.

The rearrangement links TRBV5-1 to TRBJ2-2, with 10 bases identical to TRBD2. After removal of 7 bases from V and 7 bases from J, the junction contained 13 bases not matched to a gene. Germline loops: CDR1 SGHRS, CDR2 YFSETQ. The CDR3 sequence is 16 residues long. The CDR3 region has the DNA TGCGCCAGCTCCCCATCCAGCGGGGGGGTAATCGGGGAGCTGTTTTTT. Its translation: CASSPSSGGVIGELFF.

The rearrangement uses TRBV5-4 and TRBJ1-2; possible D gene TRBD1, 6 bases. This CDR3 has 16 residues. Germline V gives CDR1 SGHNT, CDR2 YYREEE (reference sequence). V was shortened by 5 bases and J by 0 bases, with 17 bases between the two germline ends. CDR3: CASSGGGASTNYGYTF. The CDR3 nucleotides are TGTGCCAGCAGTGGCGGGGGGGCTTCCACTAACTATGGCTACACCTTC.

The rearrangement uses TRBV2 and TRBJ1-5; no reliable D call. Trimming took off 7 bases at V and 5 bases at J, with 15 bases between the two ends. CDR3 size: 14 residues. Looked up from germline, CDR1 is SNHLY and CDR2 is FYNNEI. The CDR3 loop is CASKSRRNDQPQHF. CDR3 bases: TGTGCCAGCAAGTCCCGGCGGAACGATCAGCCCCAGCATTTT.